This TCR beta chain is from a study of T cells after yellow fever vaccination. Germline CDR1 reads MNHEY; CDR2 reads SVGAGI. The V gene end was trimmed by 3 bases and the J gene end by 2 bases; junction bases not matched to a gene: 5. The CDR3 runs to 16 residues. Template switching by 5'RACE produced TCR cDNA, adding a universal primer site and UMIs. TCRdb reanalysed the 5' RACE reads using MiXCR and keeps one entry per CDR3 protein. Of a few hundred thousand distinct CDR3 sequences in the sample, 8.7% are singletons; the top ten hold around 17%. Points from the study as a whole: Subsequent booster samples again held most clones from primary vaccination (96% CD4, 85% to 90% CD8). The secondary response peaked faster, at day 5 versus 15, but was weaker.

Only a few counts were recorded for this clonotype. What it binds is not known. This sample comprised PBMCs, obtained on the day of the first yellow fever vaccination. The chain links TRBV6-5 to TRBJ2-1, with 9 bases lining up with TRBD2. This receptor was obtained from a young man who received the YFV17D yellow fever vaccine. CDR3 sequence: CASSYKGGGAYNEQFF. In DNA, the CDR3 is TGTGCCAGCAGTTATAAGGGCGGGGGGGCCTACAATGAGCAGTTCTTC.